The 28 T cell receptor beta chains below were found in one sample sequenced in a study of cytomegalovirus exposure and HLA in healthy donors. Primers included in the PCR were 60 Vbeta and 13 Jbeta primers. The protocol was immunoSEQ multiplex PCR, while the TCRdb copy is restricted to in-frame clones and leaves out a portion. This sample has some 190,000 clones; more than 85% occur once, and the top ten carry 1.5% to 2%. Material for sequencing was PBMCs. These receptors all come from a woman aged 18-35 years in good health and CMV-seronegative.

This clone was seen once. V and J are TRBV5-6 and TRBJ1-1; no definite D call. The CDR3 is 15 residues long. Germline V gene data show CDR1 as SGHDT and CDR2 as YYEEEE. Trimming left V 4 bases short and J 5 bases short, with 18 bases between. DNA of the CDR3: TGTGCCAGCAGCCCCAGCGGCACCTCGGGGACTGAAGCTTTCTTT. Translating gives CASSPSGTSGTEAFF.

The CDR3 reads CASGLGQGLAGELFF. In DNA, the CDR3 is TGTGCTAGTGGTTTGGGACAGGGACTGGCCGGGGAGCTGTTTTTT. This chain joins TRBV12-5 and TRBJ2-2; a possible D gene is TRBD1 (7 bases). The germline CDR1 and CDR2 sequences are LGHNT and FRNRAP. This CDR3 has 15 amino acids. Trimming took off 1 base at V and 6 bases at J, with 12 bases between the two ends.

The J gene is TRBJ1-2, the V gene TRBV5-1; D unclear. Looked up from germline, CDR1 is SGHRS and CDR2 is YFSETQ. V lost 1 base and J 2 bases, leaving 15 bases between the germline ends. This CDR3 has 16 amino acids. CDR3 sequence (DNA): TGCGCCAGCAGCTTGAACCTTCCCACCGGGAACTATGGCTACACCTTC. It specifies CASSLNLPTGNYGYTF.

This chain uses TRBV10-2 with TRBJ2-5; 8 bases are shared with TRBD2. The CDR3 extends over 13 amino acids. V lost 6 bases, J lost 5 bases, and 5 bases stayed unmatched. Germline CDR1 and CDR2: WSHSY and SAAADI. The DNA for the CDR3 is TGCGCCAGCAGGGCGGGGGGCGCCGAGACCCAGTACTTC. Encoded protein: CASRAGGAETQYF.

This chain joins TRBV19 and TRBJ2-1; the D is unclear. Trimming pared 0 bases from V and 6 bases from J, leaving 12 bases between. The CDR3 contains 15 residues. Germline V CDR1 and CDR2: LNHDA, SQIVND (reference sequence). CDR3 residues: CASSIESLSRNEQFF. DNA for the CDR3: TGTGCCAGTAGTATAGAGTCCCTCTCCCGCAATGAGCAGTTCTTC.

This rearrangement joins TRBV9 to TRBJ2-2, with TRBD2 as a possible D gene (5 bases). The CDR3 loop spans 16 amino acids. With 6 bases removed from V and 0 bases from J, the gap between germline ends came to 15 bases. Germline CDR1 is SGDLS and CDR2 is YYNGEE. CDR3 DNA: TGTGCCAGCACCCCAGAGAGCGGCACGAACACCGGGGAGCTGTTTTTT. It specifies CASTPESGTNTGELFF.

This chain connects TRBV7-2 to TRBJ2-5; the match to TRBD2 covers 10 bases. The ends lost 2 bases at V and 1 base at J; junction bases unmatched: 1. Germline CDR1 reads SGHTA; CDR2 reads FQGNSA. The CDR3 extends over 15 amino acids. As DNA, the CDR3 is TGTGCCAGCAGCTTAACTAGCGGGGTCCAAGAGACCCAGTACTTC. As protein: CASSLTSGVQETQYF. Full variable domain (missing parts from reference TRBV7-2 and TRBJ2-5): GAGVSQSPSNKVTEKGKDVELRCDPISGHTALYWYRQSLGQGLEFLIYFQGNSAPDKSGLPSDRFSAERTGGSVSTLTIQRTQQEDSAVYLCASSLTSGVQETQYFGPGTRLLVL.

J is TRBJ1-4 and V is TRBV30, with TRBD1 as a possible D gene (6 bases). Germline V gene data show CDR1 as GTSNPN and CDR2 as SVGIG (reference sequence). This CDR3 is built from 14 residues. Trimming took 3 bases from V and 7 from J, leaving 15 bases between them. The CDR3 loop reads CAWSDGTSFEKLFF. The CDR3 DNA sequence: TGTGCCTGGAGCGACGGGACAAGCTTTGAAAAACTGTTTTTT. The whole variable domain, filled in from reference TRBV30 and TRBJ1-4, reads SQTIHQWPATLVQPVGSPLSLECTVEGTSNPNLYWYRQAAGRGLQLLFYSVGIGQISSEVPQNLSASRPQDRQFILSSKKLLLSDSGFYLCAWSDGTSFEKLFFGSGTQLSVL.

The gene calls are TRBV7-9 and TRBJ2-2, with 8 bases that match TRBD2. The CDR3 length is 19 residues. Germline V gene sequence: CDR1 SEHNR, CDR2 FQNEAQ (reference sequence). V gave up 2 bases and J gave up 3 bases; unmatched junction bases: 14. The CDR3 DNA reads TGTGCCAGCAGCTTACCCTTATACGAGCGGGGGCTAGACACCGGGGAGCTGTTTTTT. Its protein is CASSLPLYERGLDTGELFF.

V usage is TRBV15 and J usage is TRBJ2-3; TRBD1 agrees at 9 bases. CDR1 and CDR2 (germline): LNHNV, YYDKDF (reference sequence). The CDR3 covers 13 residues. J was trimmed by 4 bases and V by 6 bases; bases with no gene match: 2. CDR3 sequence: CATRGQGADTQYF. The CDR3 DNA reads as TGTGCCACCAGGGGACAGGGCGCAGATACGCAGTATTTT. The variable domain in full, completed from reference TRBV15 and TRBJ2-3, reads DAMVIQNPRYQVTQFGKPVTLSCSQTLNHNVMYWYQQKSSQAPKLLFHYYDKDFNNEADTPDNFQSRRPNTSFCFLDIRSPGLGDTAMYLCATRGQGADTQYFGPGTRLTVL.

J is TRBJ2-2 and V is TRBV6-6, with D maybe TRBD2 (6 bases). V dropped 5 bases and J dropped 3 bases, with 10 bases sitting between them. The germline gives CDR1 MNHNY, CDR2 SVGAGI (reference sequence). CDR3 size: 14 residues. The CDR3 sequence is CASSNRRDTGELFF. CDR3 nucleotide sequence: TGTGCCAGCAGTAACCGGAGGGACACCGGGGAGCTGTTTTTT.

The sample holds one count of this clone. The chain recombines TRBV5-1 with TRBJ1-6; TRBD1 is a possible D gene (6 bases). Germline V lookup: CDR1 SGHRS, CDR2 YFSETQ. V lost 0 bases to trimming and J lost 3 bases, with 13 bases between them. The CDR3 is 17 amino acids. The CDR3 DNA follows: TGCGCCAGCAGCTTGGCCCTCACAGGGCTCTATAATTCACCCCTCCACTTT. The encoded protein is CASSLALTGLYNSPLHF.

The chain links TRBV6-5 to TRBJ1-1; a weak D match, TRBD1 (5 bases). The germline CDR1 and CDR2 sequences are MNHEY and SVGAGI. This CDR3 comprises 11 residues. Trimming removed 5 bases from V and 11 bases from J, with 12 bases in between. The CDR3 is CASSGPGGAFF. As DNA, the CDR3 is TGTGCCAGCAGTGGTCCGGGGGGTGCTTTCTTT.

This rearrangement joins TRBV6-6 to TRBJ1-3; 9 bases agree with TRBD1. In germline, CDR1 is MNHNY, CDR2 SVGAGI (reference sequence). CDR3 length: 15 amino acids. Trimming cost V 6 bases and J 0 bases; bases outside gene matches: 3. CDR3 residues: CASSTGGHSGNTIYF. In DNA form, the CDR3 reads TGTGCCAGCAGCACAGGGGGCCACTCTGGAAACACCATATATTTT.

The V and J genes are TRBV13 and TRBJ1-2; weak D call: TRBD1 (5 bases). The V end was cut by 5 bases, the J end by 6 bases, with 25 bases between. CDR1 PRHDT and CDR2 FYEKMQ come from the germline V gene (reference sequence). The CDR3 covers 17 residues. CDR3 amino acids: CASSPRDGGWGEDGYTF. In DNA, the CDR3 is TGTGCCAGCAGCCCCCGGGACGGAGGGTGGGGAGAGGATGGCTACACCTTC.

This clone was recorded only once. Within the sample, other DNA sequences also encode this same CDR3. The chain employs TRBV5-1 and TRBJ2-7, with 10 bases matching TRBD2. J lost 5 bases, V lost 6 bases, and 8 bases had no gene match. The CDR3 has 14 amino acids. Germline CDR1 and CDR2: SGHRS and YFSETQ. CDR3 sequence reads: CASTQREGLNEQYF. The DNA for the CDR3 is TGCGCCAGCACCCAGCGGGAGGGCCTCAACGAGCAGTACTTC.

CDR3 residues: CASSQFGLAGQETQYF. CDR3 nucleotides: TGTGCCAGCAGCCAATTCGGACTAGCGGGTCAAGAGACCCAGTACTTC. The J gene is TRBJ2-5, the V gene TRBV4-2, with TRBD2 identical over 11 bases. CDR3 length equals 16 residues. Germline-derived CDR1 and CDR2 are LGHNA and YNFKEQ. V dropped 2 bases and J dropped 2; count of bases not matched to a gene: 4.

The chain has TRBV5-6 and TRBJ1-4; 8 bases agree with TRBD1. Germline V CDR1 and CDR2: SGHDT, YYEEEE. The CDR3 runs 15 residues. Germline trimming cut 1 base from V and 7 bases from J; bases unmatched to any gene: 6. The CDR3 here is CASSLFKQGGEKLFF. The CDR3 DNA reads TGTGCCAGCAGCTTGTTCAAACAGGGGGGTGAAAAACTGTTTTTT.

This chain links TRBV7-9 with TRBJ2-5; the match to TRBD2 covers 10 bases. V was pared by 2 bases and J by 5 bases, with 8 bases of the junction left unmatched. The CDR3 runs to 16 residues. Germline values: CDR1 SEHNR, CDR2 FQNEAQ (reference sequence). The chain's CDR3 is CASSLRGGLARETQYF. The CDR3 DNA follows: TGTGCCAGCAGCTTACGAGGGGGACTAGCGAGGGAGACCCAGTACTTC. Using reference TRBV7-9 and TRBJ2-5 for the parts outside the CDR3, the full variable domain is DTGVSQNPRHKITKRGQNVTFRCDPISEHNRLYWYRQTLGQGPEFLTYFQNEAQLEKSRLLSDRFSAERPKGSFSTLEIQRTEQGDSAMYLCASSLRGGLARETQYFGPGTRLLVL.

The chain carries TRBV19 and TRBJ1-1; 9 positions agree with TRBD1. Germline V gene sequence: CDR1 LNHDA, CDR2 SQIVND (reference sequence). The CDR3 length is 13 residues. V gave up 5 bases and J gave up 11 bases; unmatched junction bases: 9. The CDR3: CASSFRDREYAFF. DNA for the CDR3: TGTGCCAGTAGTTTCCGGGACAGGGAGTACGCTTTCTTT.

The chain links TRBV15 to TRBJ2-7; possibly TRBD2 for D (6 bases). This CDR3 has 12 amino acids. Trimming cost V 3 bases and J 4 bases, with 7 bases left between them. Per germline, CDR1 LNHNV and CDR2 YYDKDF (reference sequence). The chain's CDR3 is CATSSGGYEQYF. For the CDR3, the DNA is TGTGCCACCAGCAGCGGGGGATACGAGCAGTACTTC.

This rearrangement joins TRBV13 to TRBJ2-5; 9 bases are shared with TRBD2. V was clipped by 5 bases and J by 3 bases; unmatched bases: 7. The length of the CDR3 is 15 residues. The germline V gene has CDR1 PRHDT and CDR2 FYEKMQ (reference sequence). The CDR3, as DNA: TGTGCCAGCAGCCCGGGGACTAGCAGAGAAGAGACCCAGTACTTC. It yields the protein CASSPGTSREETQYF.

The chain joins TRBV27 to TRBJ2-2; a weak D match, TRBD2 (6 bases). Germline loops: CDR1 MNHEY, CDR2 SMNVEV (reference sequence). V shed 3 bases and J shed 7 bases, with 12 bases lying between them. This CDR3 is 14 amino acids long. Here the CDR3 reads CASSFRQGGGELFF. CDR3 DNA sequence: TGTGCCAGCAGTTTTAGGCAGGGAGGCGGGGAGCTGTTTTTT.

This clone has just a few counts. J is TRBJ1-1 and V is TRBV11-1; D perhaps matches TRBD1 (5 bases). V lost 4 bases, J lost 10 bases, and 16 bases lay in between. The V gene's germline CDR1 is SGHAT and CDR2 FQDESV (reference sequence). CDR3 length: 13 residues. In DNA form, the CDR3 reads TGTGCCAGCAGCTACGTCCCCCGGCAGGGAGCTTTCTTT. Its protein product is CASSYVPRQGAFF. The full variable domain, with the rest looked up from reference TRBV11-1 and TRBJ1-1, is EAEVAQSPRYKITEKSQAVAFWCDPISGHATLYWYRQILGQGPELLVQFQDESVVDDSQLPKDRFSAERLKGVDSTLKIQPAELGDSAMYLCASSYVPRQGAFFGQGTRLTVV.

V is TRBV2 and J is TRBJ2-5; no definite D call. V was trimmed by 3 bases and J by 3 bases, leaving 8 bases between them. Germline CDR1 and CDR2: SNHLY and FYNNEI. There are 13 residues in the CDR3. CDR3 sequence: CASSDQFEETQYF. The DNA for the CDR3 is TGTGCCAGCAGTGACCAGTTTGAAGAGACCCAGTACTTC.

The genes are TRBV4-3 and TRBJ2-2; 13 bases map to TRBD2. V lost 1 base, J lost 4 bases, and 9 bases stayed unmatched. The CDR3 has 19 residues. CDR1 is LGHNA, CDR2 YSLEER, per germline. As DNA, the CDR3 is TGCGCCAGCAGCCAAGCCAGACTAGCGGGAGGAGGTGGCACCGGGGAGCTGTTTTTT. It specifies CASSQARLAGGGGTGELFF.

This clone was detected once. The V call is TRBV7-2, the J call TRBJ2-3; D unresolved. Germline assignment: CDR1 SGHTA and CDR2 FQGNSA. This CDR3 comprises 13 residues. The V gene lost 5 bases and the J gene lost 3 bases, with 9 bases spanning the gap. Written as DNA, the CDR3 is TGTGCCAGCAGCGCAGACTGGACAGATACGCAGTATTTT. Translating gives CASSADWTDTQYF.

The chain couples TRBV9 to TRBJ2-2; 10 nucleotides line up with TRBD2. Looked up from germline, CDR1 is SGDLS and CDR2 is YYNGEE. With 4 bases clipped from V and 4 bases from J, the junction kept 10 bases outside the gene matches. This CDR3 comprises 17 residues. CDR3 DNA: TGTGCCAGCAGCACCCCACTAGCGGGATGGGGCACCGGGGAGCTGTTTTTT. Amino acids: CASSTPLAGWGTGELFF.